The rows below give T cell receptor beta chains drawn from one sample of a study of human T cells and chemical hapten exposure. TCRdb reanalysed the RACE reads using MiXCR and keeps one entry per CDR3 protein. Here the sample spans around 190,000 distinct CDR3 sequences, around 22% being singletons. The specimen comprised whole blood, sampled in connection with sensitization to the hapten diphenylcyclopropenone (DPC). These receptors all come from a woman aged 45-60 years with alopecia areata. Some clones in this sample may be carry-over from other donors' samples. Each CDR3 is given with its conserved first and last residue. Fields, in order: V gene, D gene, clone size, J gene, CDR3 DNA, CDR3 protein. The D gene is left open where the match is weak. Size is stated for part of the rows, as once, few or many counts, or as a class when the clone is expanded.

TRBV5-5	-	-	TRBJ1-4	TGTGCCAGCAGCTTGGGACAGTATAATGAAAAACTGTTTTTT	CASSLGQYNEKLFF
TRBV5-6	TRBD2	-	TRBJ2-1	TGTGCCAGCCTCAACAGCCCAGGTAGCGGGGGAGAAACTGGCTACAATGAGCAGTTCTTC	CASLNSPGSGGETGYNEQFF
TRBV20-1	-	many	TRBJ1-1	TGCAGTGCCCGGGGCACTGAAGCTTTCTTT	CSARGTEAFF
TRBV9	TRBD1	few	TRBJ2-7	TGTGCCAGCAGCCCTCTGGGACAGGGGGCGCTTGAGCAGTACTTC	CASSPLGQGALEQYF
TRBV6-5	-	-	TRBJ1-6	TGTGCCAGCAGGTTAACCAGCCATAATTCACCCCTCCACTTT	CASRLTSHNSPLHF
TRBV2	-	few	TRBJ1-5	TGTGCCAGCAGTGGACAGATCTCGCATCAGCCCCAGCATTTT	CASSGQISHQPQHF
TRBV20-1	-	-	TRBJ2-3	TGCAGTGCTAGAGATCCCCATCTCAGCACAGATACGCAGTATTTT	CSARDPHLSTDTQYF
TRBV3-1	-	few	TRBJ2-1	TGTGCCAGCAGACTAGCCCCCGACAATGAGCAGTTCTTC	CASRLAPDNEQFF
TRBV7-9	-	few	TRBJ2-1	TGTGCCAGCAGCTTACCCAACTACAATGAGCAGTTCTTC	CASSLPNYNEQFF
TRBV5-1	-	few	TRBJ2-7	TGCGCCAGCAGCAGGGGAGCTGGGGCCGCCTACGAGCAGTACTTC	CASSRGAGAAYEQYF